This T cell receptor beta chain came from a study of T cell changes during pregnancy in multiple sclerosis. TCRdb's table, derived via immunoSEQ multiplex PCR, lists solely in-frame clones and lacks some. Counted here are more than 55,000 clones, 90% to 95% occurring once; the ten biggest clones make up 2% to 3%. The V and J ends lost 6 bases and 5 bases, in that order; junction bases with no gene match: 10. The CDR3 loop spans 15 amino acids. Germline V gives CDR1 WSHSY, CDR2 SAAADI. The V gene is TRBV10-2, the J gene TRBJ2-5, with 9 bases fitting TRBD2. The source material was CD8+ T cells from peripheral blood mononuclear cells, sampled after pregnancy. The source is a female donor with multiple sclerosis, enrolled in a pregnancy study. CDR3 nucleotide sequence: TGCGCCAGCAGCGTAGCGGGAGAATATGAGGAGACCCAGTACTTC. This sequence encodes CASSVAGEYEETQYF.